These T cell receptor beta chains were read from a single sample in a study of shared clonotypes between healthy human individuals. Sequencing used immunoSEQ multiplex PCR; TCRdb keeps in-frame clones, though not all of them. The sample carries over a million clones, 98% recorded once. The sequenced sample was naive CD4+ T cells sorted from blood. All receptors derive from a man in his thirties or forties in good health. CDR3s include the opening cysteine and the closing phenylalanine or tryptophan. D genes are given only for firm matches. The size entry is marked missing in some rows and otherwise reads once, few, many or a size class.

d_gene,abundance,j_gene,v_gene,CDR3aa,CDR3nt
TRBD2,NA,TRBJ2-3,TRBV18,CASSPTSGADTQYF,TGTGCCAGCTCACCGACTAGCGGGGCAGATACGCAGTATTTT
NA,once,TRBJ1-4,TRBV2,CASSEALDWAVREKLFF,TGTGCCAGCAGTGAAGCGCTGGATTGGGCAGTTAGAGAAAAACTGTTTTTT
TRBD2,NA,TRBJ2-7,TRBV27,CASSARRGDGSYEQYF,TGTGCCAGCAGTGCCCGCCGGGGGGACGGCTCCTACGAGCAGTACTTC
TRBD2,once,TRBJ2-5,TRBV5-1,CASSLGLAGGMGETQYF,TGCGCCAGCAGCTTGGGGCTAGCGGGAGGTATGGGTGAGACCCAGTACTTC
NA,once,TRBJ2-3,TRBV6-1,CASSEILSLAADTQYF,TGTGCCAGCAGTGAAATCCTAAGTCTAGCCGCAGATACGCAGTATTTT
NA,NA,TRBJ1-5,TRBV7-6,CASSLASTSNQPQHF,TGTGCCAGCAGCTTAGCTAGCACTTCCAATCAGCCCCAGCATTTT
NA,NA,TRBJ1-5,TRBV6-6,CASSFTTENQPQHF,TGTGCCAGCAGTTTTACGACCGAGAATCAGCCCCAGCATTTT
NA,NA,TRBJ1-1,TRBV20-1,CSARTVREAFF,TGCAGTGCCAGGACAGTTCGAGAAGCTTTCTTT
NA,NA,TRBJ2-1,TRBV6-1,CASSEAPREQFF,TGTGCCAGCAGTGAAGCGCCCCGGGAGCAGTTCTTC
TRBD2,NA,TRBJ2-2,TRBV9,CASSVGSGRTGELFF,TGTGCCAGCAGCGTAGGGAGCGGGAGAACCGGGGAGCTGTTTTTT
NA,NA,TRBJ1-1,TRBV4-3,CASSQEITLGNTEAFF,TGCGCCAGCAGCCAAGAGATTACCCTGGGGAACACTGAAGCTTTCTTT
NA,NA,TRBJ1-3,TRBV29-1,CSVDDEAGLGNTIYF,TGCAGCGTTGACGACGAGGCAGGGTTAGGAAACACCATATATTTT
TRBD2,NA,TRBJ2-7,TRBV5-4,CASSPGGRAYEQYF,TGTGCCAGCAGCCCGGGGGGGAGGGCCTACGAGCAGTACTTC
TRBD1,NA,TRBJ1-1,TRBV5-1,CASSPGTGGVGNTEAFF,TGCGCCAGCAGCCCAGGGACAGGGGGCGTAGGGAACACTGAAGCTTTCTTT
NA,NA,TRBJ1-4,TRBV19,CASSIGGEKLFF,TGTGCCAGTAGTATAGGCGGAGAAAAACTGTTTTTT
NA,NA,TRBJ2-3,TRBV25-1,CASSGVGSLKDTQYF,TGTGCCAGCAGTGGTGTTGGATCTTTAAAGGATACGCAGTATTTT
NA,once,TRBJ1-2,TRBV28,CASSFPPRGSENYGYTF,TGTGCCAGCAGTTTCCCCCCGCGGGGCAGCGAGAACTATGGCTACACCTTC
NA,NA,TRBJ1-1,TRBV27,CASSSGVGGNTEAFF,TGTGCCAGCAGCTCAGGGGTTGGGGGGAACACTGAAGCTTTCTTT
NA,NA,TRBJ1-3,TRBV5-5,CASSFFQPGKGYF,TGTGCCAGCAGCTTTTTCCAACCAGGGAAAGGGTATTTT
NA,NA,TRBJ1-1,TRBV10-3,CAIRGSTEAFF,TGTGCCATCAGGGGGAGCACTGAAGCTTTCTTT
NA,NA,TRBJ2-3,TRBV5-1,CASSLDNTDTQYF,TGCGCCAGCAGCCTCGACAACACAGATACGCAGTATTTT
NA,NA,TRBJ1-4,TRBV5-4,CASSGSAGNEKLFF,TGTGCCAGCAGCGGATCAGCGGGGAATGAAAAACTGTTTTTT
TRBD1,NA,TRBJ2-1,TRBV28,CASSLPGQELNEQFF,TGTGCCAGCAGTTTACCGGGACAGGAACTCAATGAGCAGTTCTTC
TRBD1,once,TRBJ1-4,TRBV10-1,CASSSGGNEKLFF,TGCGCCAGCAGCTCAGGGGGTAATGAAAAACTGTTTTTT
TRBD1,NA,TRBJ1-5,TRBV4-1,CASSQDSGQQNQPQHF,TGCGCCAGCAGCCAAGACTCGGGACAGCAGAATCAGCCCCAGCATTTT
TRBD1,NA,TRBJ2-1,TRBV6-6,CASSYTGGSYNEQFF,TGTGCCAGCAGTTACACAGGGGGCTCCTACAATGAGCAGTTCTTC